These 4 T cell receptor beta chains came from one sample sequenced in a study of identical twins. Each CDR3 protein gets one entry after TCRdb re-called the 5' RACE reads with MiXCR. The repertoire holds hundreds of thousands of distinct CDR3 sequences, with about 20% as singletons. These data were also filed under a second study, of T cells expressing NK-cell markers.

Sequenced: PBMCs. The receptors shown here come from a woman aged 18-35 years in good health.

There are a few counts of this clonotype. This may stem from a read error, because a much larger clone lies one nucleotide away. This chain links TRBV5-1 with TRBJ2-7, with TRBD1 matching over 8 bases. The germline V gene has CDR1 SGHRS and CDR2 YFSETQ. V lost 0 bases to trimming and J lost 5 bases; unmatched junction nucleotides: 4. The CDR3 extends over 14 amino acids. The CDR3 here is CASSLGTGSHEQYF. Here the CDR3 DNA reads TGCGCCAGCAGCTTGGGGACAGGGTCCCACGAGCAGTACTTC.

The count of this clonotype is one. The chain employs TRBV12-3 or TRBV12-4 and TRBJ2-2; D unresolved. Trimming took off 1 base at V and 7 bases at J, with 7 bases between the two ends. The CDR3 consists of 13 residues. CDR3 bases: TGTGCCAGCAGTTTAGGGGCCGGCGGGGAGCTGTTTTTT. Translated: CASSLGAGGELFF.

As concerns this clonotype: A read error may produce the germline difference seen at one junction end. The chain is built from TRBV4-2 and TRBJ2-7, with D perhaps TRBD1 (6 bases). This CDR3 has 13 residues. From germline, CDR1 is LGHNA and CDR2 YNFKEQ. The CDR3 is CARSPGVLYWQYF. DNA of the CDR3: TGTGCCAGGAGCCCAGGGGTACTCTACTGGCAGTACTTC.

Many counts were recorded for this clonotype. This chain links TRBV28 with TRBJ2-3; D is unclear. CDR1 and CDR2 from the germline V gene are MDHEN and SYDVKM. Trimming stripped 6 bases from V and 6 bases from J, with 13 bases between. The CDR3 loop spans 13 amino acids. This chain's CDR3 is CASSPRLRDTQYF. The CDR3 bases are TGTGCCAGCAGCCCGAGATTAAGGGATACGCAGTATTTT. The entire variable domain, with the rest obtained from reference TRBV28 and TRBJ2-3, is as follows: DVKVTQSSRYLVKRTGEKVFLECVQDMDHENMFWYRQDPGLGLRLIYFSYDVKMKEKGDIPEGYSVSREKKERFSLILESASTNQTSMYLCASSPRLRDTQYFGPGTRLTVL.